The clone carrying this T cell receptor (beta chain) was counted between two and nine times. Its antigen remains unidentified. Trimming stripped 2 bases from V and 9 bases from J, with 16 bases between. The CDR3 runs to 14 residues. From germline, CDR1 is MDHEN and CDR2 SYDVKM. Input for naive CD8 libraries was roughly 19,000 to 1,000,000 sorted cells; the RNA fraction used was 10%, 30% or 50%. Isolation of naive CD8 T cells was achieved by sorting on a CD8+CD4-CCR7+CD45RA+ phenotype. The sample belongs to a study of molecular identifiers for immune sequencing clone quantification. Bulk TCR libraries were made with methods that had been previously described and with listed TCR primers. Via MiXCR, TCRdb re-called the PCR reads, giving one row per CDR3 protein. The sample consists of approximately 500,000 distinct CDR3 sequences, 20% to 25% of them appearing once. Findings of the study overall: Detecting spiked Jurkat TCR RNA from one cell among about a million naive cells was reportedly possible.

The TCR originated in a human donor in good health. Some libraries in this study had Jurkat cell RNA spiked in. Sequencing was carried out using naive CD8+ T cells from blood, with Jurkat cell RNA spiked in. Regarding subset: FACS-sorted CD8+CD4-CCR7+CD45RA+ naive T cells. The chain combines TRBV28 with TRBJ2-5; the D is unclear. The CDR3 DNA reads as TGTGCCAGCAGTTTAGGGTCACCTGGACGCCCCCAGTACTTC. Translation: CASSLGSPGRPQYF.